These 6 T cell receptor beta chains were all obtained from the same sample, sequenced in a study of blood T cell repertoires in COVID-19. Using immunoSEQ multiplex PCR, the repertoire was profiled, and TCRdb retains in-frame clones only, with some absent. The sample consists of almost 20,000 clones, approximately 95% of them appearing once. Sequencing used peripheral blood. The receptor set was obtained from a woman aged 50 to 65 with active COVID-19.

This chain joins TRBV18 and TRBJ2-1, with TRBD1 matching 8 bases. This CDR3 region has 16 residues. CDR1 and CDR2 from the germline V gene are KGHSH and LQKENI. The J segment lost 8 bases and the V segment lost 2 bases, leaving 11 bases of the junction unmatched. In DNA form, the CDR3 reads TGTGCCAGCTCACCAAGGCAGGGGGCGAGGGGCCATGAGCAGTTCTTC. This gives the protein CASSPRQGARGHEQFF.

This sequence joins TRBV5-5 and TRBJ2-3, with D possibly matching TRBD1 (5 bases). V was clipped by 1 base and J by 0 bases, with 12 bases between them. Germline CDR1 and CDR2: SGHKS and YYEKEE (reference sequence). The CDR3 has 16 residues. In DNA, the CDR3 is TGTGCCAGCAGCTTGAGGAAGGGGCGAAGCACAGATACGCAGTATTTT. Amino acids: CASSLRKGRSTDTQYF.

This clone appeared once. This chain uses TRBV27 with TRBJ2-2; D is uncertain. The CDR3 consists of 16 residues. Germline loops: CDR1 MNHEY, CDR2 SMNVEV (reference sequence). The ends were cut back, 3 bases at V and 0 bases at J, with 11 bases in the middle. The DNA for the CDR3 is TGTGCCAGCAGTTTGATGGCGGTTGCGAACACCGGGGAGCTGTTTTTT. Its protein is CASSLMAVANTGELFF.

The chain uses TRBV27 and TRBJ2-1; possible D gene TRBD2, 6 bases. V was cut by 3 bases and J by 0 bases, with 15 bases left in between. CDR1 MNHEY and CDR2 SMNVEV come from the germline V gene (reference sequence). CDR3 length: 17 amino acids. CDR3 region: CASSFRKRASSYNEQFF. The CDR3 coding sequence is TGTGCCAGCAGTTTCCGTAAGCGGGCTAGCTCCTACAATGAGCAGTTCTTC.

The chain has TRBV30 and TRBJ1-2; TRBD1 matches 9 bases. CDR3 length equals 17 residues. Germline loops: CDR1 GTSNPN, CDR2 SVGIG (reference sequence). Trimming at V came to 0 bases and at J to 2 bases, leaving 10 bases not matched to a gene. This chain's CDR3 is CAWSVVSGQGTNYGYTF. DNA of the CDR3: TGTGCCTGGAGTGTAGTTTCGGGACAGGGAACCAACTATGGCTACACCTTC. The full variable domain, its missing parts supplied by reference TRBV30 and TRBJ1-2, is SQTIHQWPATLVQPVGSPLSLECTVEGTSNPNLYWYRQAAGRGLQLLFYSVGIGQISSEVPQNLSASRPQDRQFILSSKKLLLSDSGFYLCAWSVVSGQGTNYGYTFGSGTRLTVV.

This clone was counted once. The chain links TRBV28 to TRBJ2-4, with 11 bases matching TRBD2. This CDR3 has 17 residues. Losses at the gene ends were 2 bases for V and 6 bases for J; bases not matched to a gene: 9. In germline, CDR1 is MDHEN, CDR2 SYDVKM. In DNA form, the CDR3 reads TGTGCCAGCAGTTTAGGTAGCGGGAGGGCCGGAGGAAACATTCAGTACTTC. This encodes CASSLGSGRAGGNIQYF.